This note documents a single T cell receptor (beta chain) sequence. Study members were between roughly 18 and 89 years old and lived in 20 to 25 US regions. Membership in each cohort depended on participant-reported clinical history. The junction had 7 bases not matched to a gene; V was cut back by 2 bases and J by 3 bases. This CDR3 is built from 16 residues. Germline V lookup: CDR1 SGHRS, CDR2 YFSETQ. Sequencing was performed with immunoSEQ multiplex PCR; in TCRdb, only in-frame clones are kept and a portion is missing. The data show fewer than 350,000 clones, about 87% seen once. The data belong to a study of blood T cell repertoires in COVID-19.

V gene TRBV5-1 combines with J gene TRBJ2-3; 9 bases agree with TRBD2. Sequencing used PBMCs or T cells enriched from blood (not recorded which). This receptor was identified in a woman younger than 45 with acute COVID-19. This CDR3 is CASSFGGSGSTDTQYF. CDR3 coding DNA: TGCGCCAGCAGCTTCGGGGGTAGCGGGAGTACAGATACGCAGTATTTT.